The present entry profiles one T cell receptor beta chain with its context. Its antigen is as yet unknown. The PCR had 60 Vbeta and 13 Jbeta primers. Produced via immunoSEQ multiplex PCR; TCRdb's table is partial and in-frame only. The table lists 150,000 to 200,000 clones, 70% to 90% of them singletons. The sample belongs to a study of cytomegalovirus exposure and HLA in healthy donors. The study's findings and limits: According to the study, 150 to 200 TCR beta chains were cytomegalovirus-associated. Immune exposure information comprised only CMV serostatus. Trimming of TCR beta V- and J-genes showed a link, identified in a later analysis, to a missense DCLRE1C variant. A later analysis reported that several of the most significant clusters appeared to be linked to common viral pathogens, among them Epstein-Barr virus.

This CDR3 is built from 13 residues. V was trimmed by 1 base and J by 3 bases, leaving 7 bases between them. Germline CDR1 and CDR2: SGDLS and YYNGEE. The source of this sequence is a man aged 18 to 29 in good health and CMV-seropositive. What was sequenced was PBMCs. This sequence joins TRBV9 and TRBJ1-1; no clear D gene. The CDR3 loop reads CASSVRGDTEAFF. CDR3 in DNA: TGTGCCAGCAGCGTAAGAGGAGACACTGAAGCTTTCTTT.